This TCR beta chain stems from a study of T cell repertoires in cytomegalovirus infection. Study-wide context: Peptides in the study included HLA-C-restricted and HLA-B-restricted CMV epitopes. Evidence of both CMV infection and a matching HLA type came from public TCR beta signatures.

This clonotype was seen only a few times. Its antigen is as yet unknown. The V end lost 0 bases, the J end lost 6 bases, and 8 bases lay between the germline ends. The CDR3 consists of 14 residues. Germline CDR1 reads SGHVS; CDR2 reads FNYEAQ. Study results and caveats: The ex vivo response was dominated by HLA-C-restricted CMV-specific TCR beta clonotypes.

TCRdb reprocessed the reads via MiXCR and lists one record per CDR3 protein. The sample includes approximately 73,000 distinct CDR3 sequences, approximately 40% of them seen just once. This TCR came from a human donor in good health (CMV status not recorded). Some clones in this sample may be carry-over from other donors' samples. The sequencing here drew on CD8+ T cells from cultured PBMCs, taken from culture after CMV antigen stimulation. The chain links TRBV7-6 to TRBJ2-2; no firm D call. CDR3 in amino acids: CASSLAGSPGELFF. CDR3 in DNA: TGTGCCAGCAGCTTAGCGGGTAGTCCCGGGGAGCTGTTTTTT. The whole variable domain, remainder taken from reference TRBV7-6 and TRBJ2-2, is GAGVSQSPRYKVTKRGQDVALRCDPISGHVSLYWYRQALGQGPEFLTYFNYEAQQDKSGLPNDRFSAERPEGSISTLTIQRTEQRDSAMYRCASSLAGSPGELFFGEGSRLTVL.